This T cell receptor (beta chain) appears in the sequencing data of a study of T cells in Graves' hyperthyroidism and ophthalmopathy (dated by TCRdb to about 2019). Background on the whole study: Peripheral blood samples were taken at initial diagnosis, before any treatment was given. The approximately 100 discovery patients were randomly split 7:3 into training and test sets. To identify TCR V-J signatures that set the groups apart, the researchers used a discovery cohort of 90 to 100 patients, made up of 40 to 45 with Graves' ophthalmopathy and 55 to 65 with stable Graves' hyperthyroidism. Thyroid tissue and blood T-cell repertoires from six Graves' hyperthyroidism patients were also compared in the study. According to the paper, TCR Vbeta CDR3 sequencing was carried out on approximately 140 peripheral blood samples, which came from approximately 43 ophthalmopathy, roughly 75 hyperthyroidism and some 17 progressor patients. An independent validation cohort of fewer than 20 hyperthyroidism patients and 17 patients who later progressed to ophthalmopathy tested prospective prediction of ophthalmopathy. After blood sampling, hyperthyroidism patients were treated with methimazole at a starting dose of 30 mg daily, and ophthalmopathy patients were treated with high-dose intravenous methylprednisolone. Summary of the overall study and its limitations: Ophthalmopathy was separated from stable hyperthyroidism by a 13 V-J signature model, with over 85% sensitivity and roughly 84% specificity obtained in cross-validation and 80%/75% obtained in testing. Most expanded thyroid clonotypes (frequency above 0.001) were also detected in blood, a finding suggesting that blood repertoires may reflect thyroid immune responses. In validation, progression to ophthalmopathy was predicted by the model with 55% to 71% sensitivity and 72% to 80% specificity, a median of roughly 6.4 months before onset. No statistical method was used to fix the sample size in advance, and group allocation was not hidden from the investigators.

CDR1 and CDR2, looked up from the germline V gene, are MNHEY and SVGEGT. V is reduced by 2 bases and J by 2 bases, leaving a spacing of 19 bases between them. The CDR3 measures 17 amino acids from cysteine to phenylalanine. Here the CDR3 DNA is all that survives: 51 bases in frame from base 1. Ophthalmopathy patients had moderately to severely active disease, with a Clinical Activity Score of 3 or more, a NOSPECS grade of 4 or more, and a disease duration of less than 3 months. The study excluded patients with uncontrolled infections, other autoimmune diseases, pregnancy or lactation. Diagnoses were established on the basis of clinical symptoms, serum thyroxine and TRAb, thyroid ultrasound, and orbital computed tomography. PBMCs were separated from 10 ml of fresh peripheral blood using Ficoll-Paque density gradient centrifugation. Total RNA was extracted with Trizol reagent, and quality was checked on an Agilent 2100 Bioanalyzer.

Turning to this clonotype: Its antigen is not yet known. No base quality values were provided; no much bigger clone lies one nucleotide off.

The TCR beta CDR3 regions were amplified from RNA transcripts. For the first round of RT-PCR on the TCR CDR3, the HTBI primer set was used together with the Qiagen OneStep RT-PCR kit. The libraries were constructed in a second round of multiplex PCR and then size-selected and purified. The libraries were sequenced on an Illumina HiSeq2000 using paired-end 100 bp reads. Concerning the study's data processing: SOAPnuke was used to process the raw data, throwing out any read that contained adapters or uncalled bases, had a mean Phred below 15, or lacked an exact constant-primer or identifier match. COPE v1.2.5 was used to merge high-quality paired reads, and clonotypes were defined as unique nucleotide sequences. Clonotypes were aligned to IMGT TRBV, TRBD and TRBJ reference segments using MiTCR v1.1. The analysis was restricted to V-J combinations with a frequency above 0.0001, which together covered around 99% of the repertoires. The TCS score was defined as F50 (clonal expansion) divided by E x V (chaos), with BLOSUM62-based TCRdist calculated between CDR3 peptides within each V-J. Welch's t-statistics and random forest reduced 500 to 550 V-J features to around 14, which were used in a naive Bayes classifier (R e1071). TCRdb cleaned the public reads at Q25 with fastp, built clones with MiXCR and kept in-frame beta chains. CDR3 protein duplicates are merged, each entry listing the most common genes and DNA. The V and J calls were determined by TCRdb, not by the authors. Across this sample there are 500,000 to 750,000 distinct CDR3 sequences, with more than 13% seen only once. The biggest ten clones account for roughly 7% of the sample.

Specimen: blood. The TCR comes from a woman aged 18-35 years with Graves' ophthalmopathy. Recombination connected TRBV6-2 or TRBV6-3 to TRBJ2-7; a weak D assignment points to TRBD2 (7 bases agree). The DNA is TGTGCCAGCAGTTACGCGGGGGCTAGCGGACCACCCTACGAGCAGTACTTC. This yields the protein CASSYAGASGPPYEQYF.